Following are 20 T cell receptor beta chains from one sample sequenced in a study of blood T cell repertoires in COVID-19 (dated by TCRdb to the early 2020s). Libraries were made using the immunoSEQ multiplex PCR assay. The immuneACCESS repertoire file appears here via TCRdb, limited to in-frame rearrangements. These files lack a portion of the clones; in checked studies, under half of the deficit traces to unresolved V genes, and the cause of the others is not known. Recorded for this sample are roughly 330,000 clones; approximately 88% of them occurred a single time. 5% of the sample is taken by the ten largest. Sequencing input: PBMCs or T cells enriched from blood (not recorded which). Receptors originate from a man aged 25 to 45 who had recovered from COVID-19.

This clone was seen just once. This rearrangement joins TRBV6-5 to TRBJ2-7; D gene unclear. V lost 10 bases, J lost 2 bases, and 18 bases lay in between. The length of the CDR3 is 14 residues. The germline V gene encodes CDR1 MNHEY and CDR2 SVGAGI. CDR3 in amino acids: CATRGDLLTYEQYF. The DNA for the CDR3 is TGTGCCACCCGTGGAGACCTCCTCACCTACGAGCAGTACTTC.

The gene calls are TRBV29-1 and TRBJ1-5, with D maybe TRBD1 (5 bases). The CDR3 contains 14 residues. The V end was cut by 4 bases, the J end by 1 base, with 11 bases between. Germline CDR1 and CDR2: SQVTM and ANQGSEA. DNA for the CDR3: TGCAGCGTTGGCACAGGTGGGAGCAATCAGCCCCAGCATTTT. Protein product: CSVGTGGSNQPQHF.

This clone came up a few times. V usage is TRBV7-9 and J usage is TRBJ2-7; the D gene is possibly TRBD2 (5 bases). V lost 1 base and J lost 6, with 13 bases in between. Germline loops: CDR1 SEHNR, CDR2 FQNEAQ (reference sequence). The CDR3 is made up of 14 amino acids. CDR3 nucleotide sequence: TGTGCCAGCAGCTTAGGAGGGAATAAACGCGAGCAGTACTTC. Its protein is CASSLGGNKREQYF.

This chain uses TRBV18 with TRBJ2-2; 9 bases align to TRBD2. Germline V gene sequence: CDR1 KGHSH, CDR2 LQKENI. The V and J ends lost 3 bases and 4 bases, in that order; junction bases with no gene match: 0. This CDR3 is built from 14 residues. CDR3 bases: TGTGCCAGCTCACCGGGACTAGCCACCGGGGAGCTGTTTTTT. Residues: CASSPGLATGELFF.

This clone was seen more than once but under ten times. The chain combines TRBV3-1 (or the pseudogene TRBV3-2) with TRBJ2-6; the D is unclear. Germline V gene sequence: CDR1 LGHDT, CDR2 YNNKEL (reference sequence). The ends were cut back, 5 bases at V and 0 bases at J, with 14 bases in the middle. The CDR3 is 17 amino acids. The chain's CDR3 is CASSTGRSSSGANVLTF. The CDR3, as DNA: TGTGCCAGCAGCACTGGAAGATCTAGCTCTGGGGCCAACGTCCTGACTTTC.

This clone occurred a few times. This chain uses TRBV7-2 with TRBJ1-5; D is unclear. The CDR3 extends over 13 amino acids. The germline CDR1 and CDR2 sequences are SGHTA and FQGNSA. The ends were cut back, 5 bases at V and 0 bases at J, with 5 bases in the middle. The CDR3 DNA is TGTGCCAGCAGCCGTCTTAGCAATCAGCCCCAGCATTTT. Its translation is CASSRLSNQPQHF. The whole variable domain, filled in from reference TRBV7-2 and TRBJ1-5, reads GAGVSQSPSNKVTEKGKDVELRCDPISGHTALYWYRQSLGQGLEFLIYFQGNSAPDKSGLPSDRFSAERTGGSVSTLTIQRTQQEDSAVYLCASSRLSNQPQHFGDGTRLSIL.

As to this clone: This same CDR3 is encoded by further DNA sequences in the sample. Here the CDR3 reads CASSSDSYGYTF. In nucleotides, the CDR3 is TGTGCCAGCAGTTCGGACAGCTATGGCTACACCTTC. The rearrangement links TRBV12-3 or TRBV12-4 to TRBJ1-2, with a weak D call TRBD1 (6 bases). The V and J ends lost 4 bases and 4 bases respectively, with 7 bases between them. The CDR3 length is 12 residues.

The chain recombines TRBV5-1 with TRBJ2-7, with 7 nucleotides matching TRBD1. After removal of 4 bases from V and 0 bases from J, the junction contained 10 bases not matched to a gene. Germline CDR1 and CDR2: SGHRS and YFSETQ. The CDR3 is 16 amino acids. In DNA, the CDR3 is TGCGCCAGCAGCCCCTACAGGGGCTCCAACTCCTACGAGCAGTACTTC. Translating it yields CASSPYRGSNSYEQYF.

This rearrangement joins TRBV27 to TRBJ1-2; 7 bases match TRBD1. Germline CDR1 MNHEY, CDR2 SMNVEV (reference sequence). J lost 4 bases, V lost 6 bases, and 5 bases had no gene match. The length of the CDR3 is 13 residues. The CDR3 loop is CASRFTGVYGYTF. In nucleotides, the CDR3 is TGTGCCAGCAGATTCACAGGGGTCTATGGCTACACCTTC.

V usage is TRBV6-1 and J usage is TRBJ2-7, with 7 bases fitting TRBD1. Germline values: CDR1 MNHNS, CDR2 SASEGT. Losses at the gene ends were 0 bases for V and 3 bases for J; bases not matched to a gene: 11. CDR3 length equals 17 residues. The CDR3 DNA sequence: TGTGCCAGCAGTGAAGCGAGATCCGGAACAGGGGACTACGAGCAGTACTTC. It codes for CASSEARSGTGDYEQYF.

The chain combines TRBV7-2 with TRBJ1-5; 9 bases fit TRBD1. The CDR3 runs 18 residues. Unmatched junction bases numbered 13, after V lost 5 bases and J lost 2 bases. Germline V gene data show CDR1 as SGHTA and CDR2 as FQGNSA. This CDR3 is CASSDPRTGGYGNQPQHF. In DNA, the CDR3 is TGTGCCAGCAGCGACCCGAGAACAGGGGGCTATGGCAATCAGCCCCAGCATTTT.

This chain uses TRBV5-4 with TRBJ2-7; TRBD1 matches at 10 bases. V dropped 2 bases and J dropped 5; count of bases not matched to a gene: 10. The germline CDR1 and CDR2 sequences are SGHNT and YYREEE (reference sequence). The CDR3 has 16 amino acids. The DNA of the CDR3 is TGTGCCAGCAGCTTACCTCCCGGGACAGGGGCTAACGAGCAGTACTTC. Translation gives CASSLPPGTGANEQYF. Filled out from reference TRBV5-4 and TRBJ2-7, the complete variable domain reads ETGVTQSPTHLIKTRGQQVTLRCSSQSGHNTVSWYQQALGQGPQFIFQYYREEENGRGNFPPRFSGLQFPNYSSELNVNALELDDSALYLCASSLPPGTGANEQYFGPGTRLTVT.

The chain has TRBV6-2 or TRBV6-3 and TRBJ1-4; a possible D gene is TRBD1 (5 bases). The CDR3 contains 18 residues. Germline V gives CDR1 MNHEY, CDR2 SVGEGT. The V end was cut by 3 bases, the J end by 2 bases, with 19 bases between. The CDR3 loop reads CASSYWGELQETNEKLFF. The CDR3 coding sequence is TGTGCCAGCAGTTATTGGGGCGAGCTACAGGAGACTAATGAAAAACTGTTTTTT.

This clone has a single count. The chain carries TRBV24-1 and TRBJ2-1; maybe TRBD1 (6 bases). Germline CDR1 reads KGHDR; CDR2 reads SFDVKD. V was pared by 0 bases and J by 3 bases, with 8 bases between. The CDR3 length is 15 residues. The CDR3 sequence is CATSDLQGSYNEQFF. The CDR3 coding sequence is TGTGCCACCAGTGATTTGCAGGGGAGCTACAATGAGCAGTTCTTC.

This chain joins TRBV2 and TRBJ1-6, with TRBD1 matching over 12 bases. Germline V gene lookup returns CDR1 SNHLY and CDR2 FYNNEI. The CDR3 sequence is 15 residues long. With V trimmed by 6 bases and J by 8 bases, 5 bases remained unmatched. CDR3 region: CASRPGQGAYSPLHF. The DNA of the CDR3 is TGTGCCAGCAGACCGGGACAGGGGGCTTATTCACCCCTCCACTTT.

The rearrangement uses TRBV9 and TRBJ2-1; 8 bases line up with TRBD2. V shed 5 bases and J 8 bases; nucleotides not matched to a gene: 12. CDR1 and CDR2 (germline): SGDLS, YYNGEE. This CDR3 has 15 residues. CDR3 nucleotide sequence: TGTGCCAGCAGTCCCGGGACTAGAAGGTTCCATGAGCAGTTCTTC. This sequence encodes CASSPGTRRFHEQFF.

The rearrangement uses TRBV9 and TRBJ2-2; 8 bases align to TRBD2. CDR1 and CDR2 from the germline V gene are SGDLS and YYNGEE. The CDR3 runs 16 residues. Losses at the gene ends were 0 bases for V and 3 bases for J; bases not matched to a gene: 4. This CDR3 reads CASSVAGGGYTGELFF. CDR3 coding DNA: TGTGCCAGCAGCGTAGCCGGGGGGGGCTACACCGGGGAGCTGTTTTTT.

In the case of this clone: The same CDR3 also results from other DNA sequences found in this sample. The chain employs TRBV9 and TRBJ1-4; TRBD1 might be the D (5 bases). Trimming took 0 bases from V and 6 from J, leaving 9 bases between them. CDR1 and CDR2 (germline): SGDLS, YYNGEE. This CDR3 is 14 amino acids long. In DNA form, the CDR3 reads TGTGCCAGCAGCGTAGGCGGGGGAGATGAAAAACTGTTTTTT. This codes for CASSVGGGDEKLFF.

The rearrangement joins TRBV18 to TRBJ2-3; 10 nucleotides align to TRBD2. The CDR3 extends over 17 amino acids. V was clipped by 6 bases and J by 1 base; unmatched bases: 10. Germline loops: CDR1 KGHSH, CDR2 LQKENI. CDR3 in DNA: TGTGCCAGCTCCGCTATCTCCGGGACTAGCGGCACAGATACGCAGTATTTT. Residues: CASSAISGTSGTDTQYF. The full variable domain, rest sourced from reference TRBV18 and TRBJ2-3, is NAGVMQNPRHLVRRRGQEARLRCSPMKGHSHVYWYRQLPEEGLKFMVYLQKENIIDESGMPKERFSAEFPKEGPSILRIQQVVRGDSAAYFCASSAISGTSGTDTQYFGPGTRLTVL.

The chain has TRBV7-9 and TRBJ2-2; no clear D. Trimming took 5 bases from V and 6 from J, leaving 19 bases between them. Germline CDR1 and CDR2: SEHNR and FQNEAQ (reference sequence). CDR3 length equals 16 residues. The CDR3 is CASSPWFPTRPGELFF. CDR3 bases: TGTGCCAGCAGCCCATGGTTCCCTACCCGTCCCGGGGAGCTGTTTTTT.